The sequence of this TCR beta chain was determined in a study of response to subunit inactivated influenza vaccine. Notes on the study in general: The study's authors posited that every seasonal influenza vaccination enlists few new T cells.

Germline V gene lookup returns CDR1 LNHNV and CDR2 YYDKDF (reference sequence). With 1 base clipped from V and 2 bases from J, the junction kept 9 bases outside the gene matches. The CDR3 sequence is 17 residues long. TCRdb passed the RT-PCR reads through MiXCR, listing each CDR3 protein once. The table shows 560,000 or so distinct CDR3 sequences, with less than 8% occurring only once. This clonotype was seen more than once but under ten times. Its target is unknown. This rearrangement joins TRBV15 to TRBJ2-5, with TRBD2 identical over 8 bases. The sample was PBMCs from blood, taken less than 25 months after vaccination. The TCR originated in a man aged 45-69 years who received an inactivated influenza vaccine. CDR3 protein: CATSRGTSLTLQETQYF. The CDR3 DNA is TGTGCCACCAGCAGAGGGACTAGCCTAACCCTACAAGAGACCCAGTACTTC.